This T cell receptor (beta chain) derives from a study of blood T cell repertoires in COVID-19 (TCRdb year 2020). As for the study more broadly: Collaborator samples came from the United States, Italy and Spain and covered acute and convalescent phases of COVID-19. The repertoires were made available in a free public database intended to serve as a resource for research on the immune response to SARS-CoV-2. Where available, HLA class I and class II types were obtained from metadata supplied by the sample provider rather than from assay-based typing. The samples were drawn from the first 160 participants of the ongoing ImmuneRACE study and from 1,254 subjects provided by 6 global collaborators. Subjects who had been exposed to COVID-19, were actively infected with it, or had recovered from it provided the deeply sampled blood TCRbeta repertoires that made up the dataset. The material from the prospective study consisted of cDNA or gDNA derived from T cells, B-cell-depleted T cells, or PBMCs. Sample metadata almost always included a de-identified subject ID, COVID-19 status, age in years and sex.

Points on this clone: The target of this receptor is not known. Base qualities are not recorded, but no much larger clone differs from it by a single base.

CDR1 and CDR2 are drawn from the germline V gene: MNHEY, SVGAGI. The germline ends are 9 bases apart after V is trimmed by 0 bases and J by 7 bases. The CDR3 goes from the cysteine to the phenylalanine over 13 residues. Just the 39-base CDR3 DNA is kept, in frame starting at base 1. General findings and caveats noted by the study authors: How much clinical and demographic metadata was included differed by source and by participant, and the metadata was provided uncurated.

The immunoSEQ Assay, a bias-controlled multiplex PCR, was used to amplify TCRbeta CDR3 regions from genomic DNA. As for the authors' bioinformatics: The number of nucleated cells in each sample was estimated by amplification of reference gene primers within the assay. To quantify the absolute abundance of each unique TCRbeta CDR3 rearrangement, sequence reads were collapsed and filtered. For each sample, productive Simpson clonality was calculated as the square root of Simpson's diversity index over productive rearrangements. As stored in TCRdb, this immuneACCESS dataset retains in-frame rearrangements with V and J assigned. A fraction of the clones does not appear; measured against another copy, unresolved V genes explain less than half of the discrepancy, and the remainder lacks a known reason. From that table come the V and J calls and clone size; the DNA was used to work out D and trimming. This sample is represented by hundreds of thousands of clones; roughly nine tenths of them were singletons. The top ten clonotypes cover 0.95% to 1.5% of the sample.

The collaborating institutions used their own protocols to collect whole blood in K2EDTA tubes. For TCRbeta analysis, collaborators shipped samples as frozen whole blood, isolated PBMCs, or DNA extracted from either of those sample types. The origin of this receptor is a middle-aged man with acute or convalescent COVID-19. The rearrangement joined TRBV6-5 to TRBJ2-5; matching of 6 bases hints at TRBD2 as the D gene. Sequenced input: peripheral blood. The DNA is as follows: TGTGCCAGCAGTTACTCTAGCGGAGGGACCCAGTACTTC. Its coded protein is CASSYSSGGTQYF.